Following are 32 T cell receptor beta chains from one sample sequenced in a study of blood T cells in healthy people across ages. A second PCR, run for roughly 7 to 12 cycles, used a sample-barcoded 5' primer plus a J-beta primer mix. TCRdb re-derived calls from the 5' RACE reads in MiXCR, one entry per CDR3 protein. The table records 790,000 or so distinct CDR3 sequences, around 50% of them present only once. Sequencing was carried out using blood. These receptors all stem from an elderly man in good health.

The sample holds many counts of this clonotype. The rearrangement joins TRBV10-3 to TRBJ2-5; 12 positions agree with TRBD2. J lost 5 bases, V lost 8 bases, and 3 bases had no gene match. The CDR3 extends over 13 amino acids. Per germline, CDR1 ENHRY and CDR2 SYGVKD. This chain's CDR3 is CAISLAGGETQYF. In nucleotides, the CDR3 is TGTGCCATCTCCCTAGCGGGAGGGGAGACCCAGTACTTC.

This clonotype was counted a few times. The genes are TRBV9 and TRBJ1-1; D remains unclear. Trimming took off 4 bases at V and 2 bases at J, with 12 bases between the two ends. Germline CDR1 reads SGDLS; CDR2 reads YYNGEE. The CDR3 is made up of 14 amino acids. This CDR3 is CASSPYGRNTEAFF. CDR3 nucleotides: TGTGCCAGCAGCCCATACGGGAGAAACACTGAAGCTTTCTTT.

The chain uses TRBV20-1 and TRBJ2-5; 7 bases align to TRBD1. There are 13 residues in the CDR3. In germline, CDR1 is DFQATT, CDR2 SNEGSKA (reference sequence). J lost 11 bases, V lost 2 bases, and 11 bases had no gene match. The CDR3 loop reads CSARSYRGNEQYF. The CDR3 nucleotides read TGCAGTGCTAGATCCTACAGGGGCAATGAGCAGTACTTC.

This clonotype was counted only a few times. The CDR3 sequence is CASSFSASYNEQFF. Written as DNA, the CDR3 is TGTGCCAGCAGCTTTAGCGCGTCCTACAATGAGCAGTTCTTC. The chain uses TRBV7-9 and TRBJ2-1, with a tentative D call TRBD2 (5 bases). Germline CDR1 SEHNR, CDR2 FQNEAQ (reference sequence). V lost 3 bases and J 1 base, leaving 7 bases between the germline ends. The CDR3 covers 14 residues.

The genes are TRBV14 and TRBJ2-1; 7 bases match TRBD2. The CDR3 contains 15 residues. Losses at the gene ends were 0 bases for V and 4 bases for J; bases not matched to a gene: 3. Per the germline V gene, CDR1 is SGHDN and CDR2 is FVKESK. CDR3 bases: TGTGCCAGCAGCCAAGAGGGGCGGGGGTACAATGAGCAGTTCTTC. It specifies CASSQEGRGYNEQFF. The full variable domain, completed using reference TRBV14 and TRBJ2-1, is EAGVTQFPSHSVIEKGQTVTLRCDPISGHDNLYWYRRVMGKEIKFLLHFVKESKQDESGMPNNRFLAERTGGTYSTLKVQPAELEDSGVYFCASSQEGRGYNEQFFGPGTRLTVL.

Ten or more counts support this clonotype. The chain links TRBV7-2 to TRBJ1-5; D is unresolved. The CDR3 is made up of 15 amino acids. Per the germline V gene, CDR1 is SGHTA and CDR2 is FQGNSA. With 4 bases removed from V and 4 bases from J, the gap between germline ends came to 14 bases. The DNA of the CDR3 is TGTGCCAGCAGCTCCTATGTTGAGCAGAATCAGCCCCAGCATTTT. Translated: CASSSYVEQNQPQHF.

This clonotype was counted a single time. CDR3 DNA sequence: TGCGCCAGCAGCTTGGCGGGAGGGCCGAGTGTTGAGCAGTACTTC. Its translation: CASSLAGGPSVEQYF. This chain links TRBV5-1 with TRBJ2-5; 8 positions agree with TRBD2. Unmatched junction bases numbered 12, after V lost 0 bases and J lost 11 bases. The CDR3 covers 15 residues. Germline CDR1 reads SGHRS; CDR2 reads YFSETQ.

The chain recombines TRBV3-1 with TRBJ2-1; 8 positions agree with TRBD1. Germline V gene sequence: CDR1 LGHDT, CDR2 YNNKEL (reference sequence). The CDR3 loop spans 12 amino acids. The J segment lost 10 bases and the V segment lost 7 bases, leaving 6 bases of the junction unmatched. CDR3 in DNA: TGTGCCAGCAACAGACAGGGGTACGAGCAGTTCTTC. It codes for CASNRQGYEQFF.

This chain connects TRBV20-1 to TRBJ1-1; maybe TRBD1 (5 bases). V was pared by 3 bases and J by 4 bases, with 12 bases between. The CDR3 consists of 13 residues. CDR1 DFQATT and CDR2 SNEGSKA come from the germline V gene (reference sequence). CDR3 in DNA: TGCAGTGCTAGTAGGGGCAGGGTCACTGAAGCTTTCTTT. Its protein product is CSASRGRVTEAFF.

The chain is built from TRBV20-1 and TRBJ1-1; 8 bases are a match to TRBD1. The germline V gene encodes CDR1 DFQATT and CDR2 SNEGSKA (reference sequence). The V and J ends lost 0 bases and 4 bases, in that order; junction bases with no gene match: 7. There are 15 residues in the CDR3. The CDR3 region is CSARETGVRRTEAFF. In nucleotides, the CDR3 is TGCAGTGCTAGAGAGACAGGGGTTAGGCGCACTGAAGCTTTCTTT.

This clonotype came up many times. The rearrangement links TRBV20-1 to TRBJ2-1; D perhaps matches TRBD2 (5 bases). CDR3 size: 12 residues. Germline-derived CDR1 and CDR2 are DFQATT and SNEGSKA (reference sequence). Trimming stripped 6 bases from V and 4 bases from J, with 10 bases between. DNA for the CDR3: TGCAGTGCAAAACGGACTTACAATGAGCAGTTCTTC. Translation gives CSAKRTYNEQFF.

This rearrangement joins TRBV5-1 to TRBJ2-1, with TRBD2 identical over 10 bases. Germline values: CDR1 SGHRS, CDR2 YFSETQ. With 3 bases clipped from V and 6 bases from J, the junction kept 9 bases outside the gene matches. This CDR3 spans 16 amino acids. The CDR3 nucleotides read TGCGCCAGCAGCTCCCTATGGACTAGCGGAAGCAATGAGCAGTTCTTC. As protein: CASSSLWTSGSNEQFF.

As concerns this clonotype: Germline is not matched at one junction end, which may reflect a read error. The genes are TRBV7-7 and TRBJ2-5; D ambiguous. Germline CDR1 reads SSHAT; CDR2 reads FNYEAQ (reference sequence). The CDR3 extends over 14 amino acids. CDR3 coding DNA: TGTGCTAGCAGCTTAGCCCTCCAATACAAGACCCAGTACTTC. Its protein is CASSLALQYKTQYF.

A few counts support this clonotype. V usage is TRBV29-1 and J usage is TRBJ2-7; possible D gene TRBD1, 5 bases. The DNA end is more similar to TRBJ2-5, so the J call may be wrong. This CDR3 contains 13 residues. Looked up from germline, CDR1 is SQVTM and CDR2 is ANQGSEA. The CDR3 bases are TGCAGCGTTGAGGTTAGGGGTGGCGAGACCCAGTACTTC. Encoded protein: CSVEVRGGETQYF.

This clonotype was counted a few times. The rearrangement uses TRBV7-9 and TRBJ2-3; TRBD1 might be the D (6 bases). Per the germline V gene, CDR1 is SEHNR and CDR2 is FQNEAQ (reference sequence). V was shortened by 5 bases and J by 4 bases, with 10 bases between the two germline ends. The CDR3 extends over 13 amino acids. Here the CDR3 DNA reads TGTGCCAGCAGCAAGTCAGGGGCAGATACGCAGTATTTT. Its protein is CASSKSGADTQYF.

This clonotype was seen many times. The chain is built from TRBV30 and TRBJ2-7, with D possibly TRBD2 on 6 matching bases. V lost 3 bases and J 5 bases, leaving 11 bases between the germline ends. This CDR3 comprises 12 residues. Germline loops: CDR1 GTSNPN, CDR2 SVGIG (reference sequence). CDR3 in amino acids: CAWRHGGNEQYF. DNA of the CDR3: TGTGCCTGGAGACACGGGGGTAACGAGCAGTACTTC. Looking up the rest from reference TRBV30 and TRBJ2-7 gives the full variable domain: SQTIHQWPATLVQPVGSPLSLECTVEGTSNPNLYWYRQAAGRGLQLLFYSVGIGQISSEVPQNLSASRPQDRQFILSSKKLLLSDSGFYLCAWRHGGNEQYFGPGTRLTVT.

Comment on this clonotype: The junction shows a germline mismatch at one end, possibly a read error. The CDR3 region is CASSLTFQASTAPIYNEQYF. The CDR3 coding sequence is TGTGCCAGCAGCCTAACGTTTCAAGCTTCAACCGCCCCCATTTACAATGAGCAGTACTTC. This chain joins TRBV7-3 and TRBJ2-5; D uncertain. CDR3 length: 20 residues. CDR1 is SGHTA, CDR2 FQGTGA, per germline.

The chain couples TRBV15 to TRBJ2-1; TRBD2 agrees at 7 bases. There are 14 residues in the CDR3. Germline loops: CDR1 LNHNV, CDR2 YYDKDF (reference sequence). The V gene end was trimmed by 3 bases and the J gene end by 3 bases; junction bases not matched to a gene: 2. CDR3 sequence: CATSSRDYYNEQFF. The CDR3 DNA follows: TGTGCCACCAGCAGCCGGGACTACTACAATGAGCAGTTCTTC.

The J gene is TRBJ2-7, the V gene TRBV20-1, with 7 bases lining up with TRBD2. The V segment lost 3 bases and the J segment 2 bases; nucleotides outside the gene matches: 1. CDR1 is DFQATT, CDR2 SNEGSKA, per germline (reference sequence). The CDR3 is made up of 12 amino acids. This chain's CDR3 is CSARGRAYEQYF. CDR3 coding DNA: TGCAGTGCTAGGGGGAGGGCCTACGAGCAGTACTTC.

Only a few counts were recorded for this clonotype. The rearrangement joins TRBV5-1 to TRBJ2-5; 8 bases fit TRBD2. The J call may be incorrect, as the DNA end agrees better with TRBJ2-7. The CDR3 length is 14 residues. Germline assignment: CDR1 SGHRS and CDR2 YFSETQ. The CDR3 region has the DNA TGCGCCAGCAGCTCTACACCCGGGAGGGACGAGCAGTACTTC. Amino acid sequence: CASSSTPGRDEQYF.

This sequence joins TRBV2 and TRBJ2-7, with TRBD2 matching 8 bases. The CDR3 covers 15 residues. Germline loops: CDR1 SNHLY, CDR2 FYNNEI. The V and J ends lost 5 bases and 1 base, in that order; junction bases with no gene match: 7. The CDR3 DNA follows: TGTGCCAGCAGTAACCCAGCGGGAGTGTCCTACGAGCAGTACTTC. Translated, it gives CASSNPAGVSYEQYF.

This clonotype was found many times. The V gene is TRBV10-3, the J gene TRBJ2-7; 7 nucleotides agree with TRBD2. Germline CDR1 reads ENHRY; CDR2 reads SYGVKD. With V trimmed by 10 bases and J by 1 base, 16 bases remained unmatched. The CDR3 sequence is 16 residues long. CDR3 sequence (DNA): TGTGCCAGCCTCCGAGGCGGGAGTGAGGGATCCTACGAGCAGTACTTC. Translating it yields CASLRGGSEGSYEQYF.

This clonotype was counted a few times. The V gene is TRBV29-1, the J gene TRBJ2-1; no clear D gene. With 6 bases removed from V and 10 bases from J, the gap between germline ends came to 10 bases. Germline-derived CDR1 and CDR2 are SQVTM and ANQGSEA. This CDR3 is built from 10 residues. The CDR3 bases are TGCAGCGTGACTTCGGTGGAGCAGTTCTTC. Translation gives CSVTSVEQFF.

This clonotype was seen a handful of times. The chain carries TRBV4-2 and TRBJ2-7, with D tentatively TRBD1 (6 bases). Trimming shortened V by 5 bases and J by 2 bases, and 16 bases separated the two germline ends. The germline V gene encodes CDR1 LGHNA and CDR2 YNFKEQ. This CDR3 spans 15 amino acids. The CDR3 coding sequence is TGTGCCAGCAGCAAAGGGGGTTTGGGACCCTACGAGCAGTACTTC. Translating gives CASSKGGLGPYEQYF.

The V gene is TRBV12-3 or TRBV12-4, the J gene TRBJ1-1; 9 bases align to TRBD1. The CDR3 is made up of 17 amino acids. The V segment lost 8 bases and the J segment 1 base; nucleotides outside the gene matches: 14. This CDR3 reads CASVPGQGFPGNTEAFF. The CDR3 DNA follows: TGTGCCAGCGTTCCGGGACAGGGCTTCCCGGGGAACACTGAAGCTTTCTTT.

This clonotype showed up just a few times. V gene TRBV10-3 combines with J gene TRBJ2-5; 7 bases line up with TRBD2. Germline V gene sequence: CDR1 ENHRY, CDR2 SYGVKD. V was clipped by 0 bases and J by 7 bases; unmatched bases: 14. CDR3 length: 17 residues. DNA for the CDR3: TGTGCCATCAGTGAGTCCCGAGCGGGACGACGTCGAGTGACCCAGTACTTC. Translating it yields CAISESRAGRRRVTQYF.

This clonotype showed up just a few times. CDR3 amino acids: CANPQTGSTDTQYF. CDR3 in DNA: TGTGCCAACCCCCAAACAGGGAGCACAGATACGCAGTATTTT. The J gene is TRBJ2-3, the V gene TRBV12-3 or TRBV12-4; tentative D call: TRBD1 (6 bases). V gave up 10 bases and J gave up 0 bases, with 14 bases separating them. The CDR3 contains 14 residues.

The chain couples TRBV30 to TRBJ2-4, with D possibly matching TRBD1 (5 bases). Germline CDR1 GTSNPN, CDR2 SVGIG (reference sequence). V gave up 3 bases and J gave up 3 bases, with 18 bases separating them. This CDR3 has 16 amino acids. The CDR3 region has the DNA TGTGCCTGGAGGCCCCTTGGCGCCAGGGACAAAAACATTCAGTACTTC. This sequence encodes CAWRPLGARDKNIQYF.

The V call is TRBV9, the J call TRBJ2-1, with 15 bases that match TRBD2. The CDR3 runs 18 residues. Trimming at V came to 0 bases and at J to 1 base, leaving 2 bases not matched to a gene. In germline, CDR1 is SGDLS, CDR2 YYNGEE. The CDR3 sequence: CASSVDGTSGGSYNEQFF. The CDR3, as DNA: TGTGCCAGCAGCGTAGATGGGACTAGCGGGGGGTCCTACAATGAGCAGTTCTTC.

CDR3 sequence: CASSYLGQNTGELFF. Written as DNA, the CDR3 is TGTGCCAGCAGTTATTTAGGACAAAACACCGGGGAGCTGTTTTTT. The chain combines TRBV6-5 with TRBJ2-2, with D maybe TRBD1 (5 bases). Trimming removed 3 bases from V and 2 bases from J, with 10 bases in between. From germline, CDR1 is MNHEY and CDR2 SVGAGI. The CDR3 sequence is 15 residues long.

This clonotype has more than one count but fewer than ten. The chain carries TRBV12-3 or TRBV12-4 and TRBJ2-3; the D gene is possibly TRBD2 (5 bases). V lost 5 bases, J lost 0 bases, and 12 bases lay in between. The CDR3 runs 15 residues. In DNA, the CDR3 is TGTGCCAGCAGTCTAGGGAGAGGGAGCACAGATACGCAGTATTTT. It codes for CASSLGRGSTDTQYF.

The gene calls are TRBV11-2 and TRBJ2-3; 8 bases fit TRBD1. CDR1 SGHAT and CDR2 FQNNGV come from the germline V gene. Germline trimming cut 3 bases from V and 4 bases from J; bases unmatched to any gene: 9. The CDR3 runs to 16 residues. The chain's CDR3 is CASSFDETGVSDTQYF. In DNA, the CDR3 is TGTGCCAGCAGCTTCGATGAGACAGGGGTGTCAGATACGCAGTATTTT.